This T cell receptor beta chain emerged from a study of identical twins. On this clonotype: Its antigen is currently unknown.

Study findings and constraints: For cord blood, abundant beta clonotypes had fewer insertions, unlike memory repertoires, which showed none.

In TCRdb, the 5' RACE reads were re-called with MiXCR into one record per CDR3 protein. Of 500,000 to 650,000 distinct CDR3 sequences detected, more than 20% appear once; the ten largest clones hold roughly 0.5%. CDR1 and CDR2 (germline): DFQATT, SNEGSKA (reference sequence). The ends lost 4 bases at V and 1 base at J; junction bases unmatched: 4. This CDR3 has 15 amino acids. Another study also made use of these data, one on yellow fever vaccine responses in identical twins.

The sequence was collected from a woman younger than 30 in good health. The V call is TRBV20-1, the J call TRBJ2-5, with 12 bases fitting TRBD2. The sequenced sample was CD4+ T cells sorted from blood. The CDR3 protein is CSAILAGGAQETQYF. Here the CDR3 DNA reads TGCAGTGCTATACTAGCGGGGGGAGCCCAAGAGACCCAGTACTTC.